A few counts support the clone carrying this T cell receptor beta chain. Its target is not known. The PCR contained 60 Vbeta and 13 Jbeta primers. The table came from immunoSEQ multiplex PCR; TCRdb's copy has only in-frame clones and leaves some out. This table has about 110,000 clones, about 64% appearing once. The CDR3 totals 13 residues. V lost 7 bases and J 6 bases, leaving 15 bases between the germline ends. CDR1 and CDR2 from the germline V gene are SEHNR and FQNEAQ (reference sequence). The sample comes from a study of cytomegalovirus exposure and HLA in healthy donors. Study conclusions and caveats: A later analysis found that most CMV-associated TCR beta chains appeared HLA-restricted. A later analysis found common viral pathogens apparently linked to several of the most significant clusters. Rarity held for most TCR sequences, but there were some public TCRs that occurred in many donors. Most of the TCR beta V segments (in an earlier analysis) were productive either about 87% or about 30% of the time.

This TCR came from a female donor in good health and CMV-seronegative. This rearrangement joins TRBV7-9 to TRBJ1-2; tentative D call: TRBD1 (5 bases). The sequenced sample consisted of PBMCs. CDR3 bases: TGTGCCAGCAACCAGGGTATCGAGGATGGCTACACCTTC. Translated, it gives CASNQGIEDGYTF.